This T cell receptor (beta chain) was identified during a study of shared clonotypes between healthy human individuals. Study-wide findings and caveats: Lower generation probabilities were found for non-shared clonotypes than for those shared by all four donors. Read depth was anticipated to influence clonotype sharing among donors.

With regard to this clone: Antigen specificity is unknown.

V was clipped by 4 bases and J by 5 bases, with 16 bases between them. Germline-derived CDR1 and CDR2 are SEHNR and FQNEAQ (reference sequence). The CDR3 loop spans 15 amino acids. Methods used by the authors: In the immunoSEQ data, sequences were junction-only and lacked quality scores, so filtering differed. Some clones are missing from TCRdb's copy, which holds only in-frame ones; the method was immunoSEQ multiplex PCR. The DNA was the basis for D and trimming; V, J and clone size are from that table. The profile shows approximately 2,300,000 clones, 85% to 95% of them singletons. The sequenced sample consisted of naive CD4+ T cells from PBMCs. Subset described: CD45RA+ positively selected. V gene TRBV7-9 combines with J gene TRBJ2-3, with a tentative D call TRBD2 (6 bases). The receptor comes from a man aged 18 to 30 in good health. Some clones in this sample may be carry-over from other donors' samples. CDR3 DNA: TGTGCCAGCAGCTGGTCGGGAGATGGTGGAGATACGCAGTATTTT. It yields the protein CASSWSGDGGDTQYF.